Listed below are T cell receptor beta chains from one sample, sequenced in a study of T cells after yellow fever vaccination. MiXCR was run by TCRdb on the 5' RACE reads, yielding one entry per CDR3 protein. The table lists a few hundred thousand distinct CDR3 sequences, roughly 6.8% of them singletons. The sequenced sample was CD4+ T cells sorted from PBMCs, obtained on the day of the yellow fever booster vaccination. These receptor sequences come from a man aged 30-40 years who received the YFV17D yellow fever vaccine. Each CDR3 is given with its conserved first and last residue. A D gene is named only where the DNA matches it firmly. The size field is filled for only some rows; it gives once, few, many or a size class.

d_call	v_call	clone_size	j_call	cdr3_nt	cdr3_aa
NA	TRBV21-1	many	TRBJ2-5	TGTGCCAGCAGCAAGGACTGGGCCCAAGAGACCCAGTACTTC	CASSKDWAQETQYF
NA	TRBV12-3/TRBV12-4	NA	TRBJ2-7	TGTGCCAGCAGCCGAAGACAGGAGTCCTACGAGCAGTACTTC	CASSRRQESYEQYF
NA	TRBV7-2	NA	TRBJ1-1	TGTGCCAGCAGCTTATGGAAGGGGAACACTGAAGCTTTCTTT	CASSLWKGNTEAFF
NA	TRBV12-3/TRBV12-4	NA	TRBJ2-1	TGTGCCAGCAGTTATAGCGGGACAGGGCAGTTCTTC	CASSYSGTGQFF
TRBD1	TRBV24-1	few	TRBJ2-3	TGTGCCACCGGGGGACAGTCCACCGCCACAGATACGCAGTATTTT	CATGGQSTATDTQYF
NA	TRBV18	NA	TRBJ2-7	TGTGCCAGCTCACCGAAACCTGAACCACACTACGAGCAGTACTTC	CASSPKPEPHYEQYF
TRBD1	TRBV30	NA	TRBJ2-7	TGTGCCTGGGATACAGGGGGCGTCGAGCAGTACTTC	CAWDTGGVEQYF
NA	TRBV6-2/TRBV6-3	few	TRBJ1-5	TGTGCCAGCACCAAGAGTTCGGGGGAATATAGCAATCAGCCCCAGCATTTT	CASTKSSGEYSNQPQHF
TRBD2	TRBV4-2	many	TRBJ2-3	TGTGCCAGCAGCCAAGAAAGGGCTAGCGGGGCAGATACGCAGTATTTT	CASSQERASGADTQYF
TRBD2	TRBV30	few	TRBJ2-7	TGTGCCTGGAGTCGGGGACTAGCGCCCTACGAGCAGTACTTC	CAWSRGLAPYEQYF
NA	TRBV6-1	many	TRBJ2-2	TGTGCCAGCAGTAAACTAGGCGATCTGACTCACACCGGGGAGCTGTTTTTT	CASSKLGDLTHTGELFF
NA	TRBV7-9	NA	TRBJ2-7	TGTGCCAGCAGCCTCCTGGGAGTCTACGAGCAGTACTTC	CASSLLGVYEQYF
NA	TRBV5-1	NA	TRBJ2-1	TGCGCCAGCAGCTTGGTTTCGGCTGTCTCCTACAATGAGCAGTTCTTC	CASSLVSAVSYNEQFF
NA	TRBV20-1	NA	TRBJ2-3	TGCAGTGCTAGAGACGGAGCAACTAGCACAGATACGCAGTATTTT	CSARDGATSTDTQYF
TRBD2	TRBV14	few	TRBJ2-7	TGTGCCAGCACCGGGACTAGCGGACACTACGAGCAGTACTTC	CASTGTSGHYEQYF
NA	TRBV5-6	NA	TRBJ2-1	TGTGCCAGCAGCTCGCTCAACCTGAGGGGCCTAGCGAACAATGAGCAGTTCTTC	CASSSLNLRGLANNEQFF
NA	TRBV7-2	NA	TRBJ2-1	TGTGCCAGCAGCTTAGCCGGGATGCAACAGTTCTTC	CASSLAGMQQFF
NA	TRBV12-3/TRBV12-4	few	TRBJ2-1	TGTGCCAGCAGTTTTTACCAGCGGGCCTACAATGAGCAGTTCTTC	CASSFYQRAYNEQFF
NA	TRBV6-2/TRBV6-3	few	TRBJ1-1	TGTGCCAGCACCCAGGGAACTGAAGCTTTCTTT	CASTQGTEAFF
TRBD1	TRBV7-2	many	TRBJ2-1	TGTGCCAGCAGCTTAGAGTACGGACAGGGCCATGAGCAGTTCTTC	CASSLEYGQGHEQFF
NA	TRBV6-2/TRBV6-3	NA	TRBJ1-5	TGTGCCAGCAGTTACAGGGACCGACCAAATCAGCCCCAGCATTTT	CASSYRDRPNQPQHF
NA	TRBV10-3	NA	TRBJ2-6	TGTGCCATCAAAGTTTCGGCTGGGGCCAACGTCCTGACTTTC	CAIKVSAGANVLTF
NA	TRBV18	NA	TRBJ2-5	TGTGCCAGCTCACCAAACGAAGGGGAGACCCAGTACTTC	CASSPNEGETQYF
TRBD1	TRBV12-3/TRBV12-4	NA	TRBJ2-7	TGTGCCAGCAGTCCGGGACAGACTTACTACGAGCAGTACTTC	CASSPGQTYYEQYF
NA	TRBV7-9	many	TRBJ2-5	TGTGCCAGCAGCTTAGTCCCGGGACAAGGAGAGACCCAGTACTTC	CASSLVPGQGETQYF
NA	TRBV5-5	many	TRBJ1-1	TGTGCCAGCAGCTTGGAAGCGGGGGCAATTGAAGCTTTCTTT	CASSLEAGAIEAFF
NA	TRBV24-1	NA	TRBJ1-2	TGTGCCACCAGTGAGGAGGGGAATGGCTACACCTTC	CATSEEGNGYTF
NA	TRBV10-3	NA	TRBJ2-7	TGTGCCATCAGCCAAGGCTACGAGCAGTACTTC	CAISQGYEQYF
NA	TRBV20-1	few	TRBJ2-2	TGCAGTGCTAGAGATGTGGGTAGCTCTCTTGGGGAGCTGTTTTTT	CSARDVGSSLGELFF
TRBD2	TRBV7-6	once	TRBJ2-1	TGTGCCAGCAGCACAAGCGGGGGACCTTACGATGAGCAGTTCTTC	CASSTSGGPYDEQFF
NA	TRBV5-1	few	TRBJ2-1	TGCGCCAGCAGCCTCGTTAGGTATGAGCAGTTCTTC	CASSLVRYEQFF
NA	TRBV7-2	few	TRBJ2-3	TGTGCCAGCAGCGGTGCGGGGGCCGCCGGTACGCAGTATTTT	CASSGAGAAGTQYF
TRBD2	TRBV28	few	TRBJ2-7	TGTGCCAGCCATAGCGGGAGGGGGTTACGCGAGCAGTACTTC	CASHSGRGLREQYF
TRBD2	TRBV23-1	few	TRBJ2-5	TGCGCCAGCAGTCACGGACTAGCGGGAGTTCAGACCCAGTACTTC	CASSHGLAGVQTQYF
TRBD2	TRBV7-2	many	TRBJ2-5	TGTGCCAGCAGCTTAGCGACTAGCGGGGGCCAAGAGACCCAGTACTTC	CASSLATSGGQETQYF
NA	TRBV6-5	few	TRBJ1-3	TGTGCCAGCAGTTACGCGGGCCGTGATTCTTCTCTCTCTGGAAACACCATATATTTT	CASSYAGRDSSLSGNTIYF
NA	TRBV7-3	many	TRBJ2-1	TGTGCCAGCAGCGTGACAGGAGAGTTCAATGAGCAGTTCTTC	CASSVTGEFNEQFF
NA	TRBV5-5	many	TRBJ2-7	TGTGCCAGCAGCGGCGGGTTCGATCGCGAGCAGTACTTC	CASSGGFDREQYF
TRBD1	TRBV20-1	few	TRBJ1-5	TGCAGTGCACCCGGACAGGGCGGTCAGCCCCAGCATTTT	CSAPGQGGQPQHF